Following are 2 T cell receptor beta chains from one sample sequenced in a study of cytomegalovirus exposure and HLA in healthy donors. Method: immunoSEQ multiplex PCR; TCRdb's copy keeps in-frame clones and lacks some. The sample lists tens of thousands of clones; more than 85% were seen once. Input material: PBMCs. Receptors originate from a woman between 18 and 30 years old in good health and CMV-seronegative.

The chain carries TRBV6-5 and TRBJ1-5, with 7 bases fitting TRBD1. V was pared by 6 bases and J by 5 bases, with 4 bases of the junction left unmatched. Per germline, CDR1 MNHEY and CDR2 SVGAGI. This CDR3 has 13 amino acids. In nucleotides, the CDR3 is TGTGCCAGCAGCGGACAGGCCCATCAGCCCCAGCATTTT. Its translation is CASSGQAHQPQHF.

This clone has just one count. The chain links TRBV5-1 to TRBJ2-3, with 8 positions matching TRBD1. The CDR3 covers 15 residues. Germline CDR1 SGHRS, CDR2 YFSETQ. With 1 base clipped from V and 4 bases from J, the junction kept 5 bases outside the gene matches. CDR3 nucleotide sequence: TGCGCCAGCAGCTTGAGGGGACAGGTGGCAGATACGCAGTATTTT. Translation: CASSLRGQVADTQYF.